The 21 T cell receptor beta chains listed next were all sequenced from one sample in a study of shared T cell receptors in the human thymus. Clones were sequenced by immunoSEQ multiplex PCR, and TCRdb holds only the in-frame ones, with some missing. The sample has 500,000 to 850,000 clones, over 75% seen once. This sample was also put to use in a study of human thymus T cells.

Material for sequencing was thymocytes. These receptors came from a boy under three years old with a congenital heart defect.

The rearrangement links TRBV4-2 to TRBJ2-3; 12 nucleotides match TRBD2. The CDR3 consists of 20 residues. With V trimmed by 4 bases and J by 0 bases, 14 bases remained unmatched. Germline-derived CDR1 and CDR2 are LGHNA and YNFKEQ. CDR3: CASSPSWSLAGGSSTDTQYF. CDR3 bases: TGTGCCAGCAGCCCAAGTTGGAGTCTAGCGGGAGGGAGTAGCACAGATACGCAGTATTTT.

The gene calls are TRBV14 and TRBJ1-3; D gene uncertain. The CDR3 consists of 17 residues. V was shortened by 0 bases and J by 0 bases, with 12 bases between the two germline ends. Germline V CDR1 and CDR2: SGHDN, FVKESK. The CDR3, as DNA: TGTGCCAGCAGCCAAGATGTAGTCCCGAGCTCTGGAAACACCATATATTTT. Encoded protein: CASSQDVVPSSGNTIYF. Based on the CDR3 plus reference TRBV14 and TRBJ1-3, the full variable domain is EAGVTQFPSHSVIEKGQTVTLRCDPISGHDNLYWYRRVMGKEIKFLLHFVKESKQDESGMPNNRFLAERTGGTYSTLKVQPAELEDSGVYFCASSQDVVPSSGNTIYFGEGSWLTVV.

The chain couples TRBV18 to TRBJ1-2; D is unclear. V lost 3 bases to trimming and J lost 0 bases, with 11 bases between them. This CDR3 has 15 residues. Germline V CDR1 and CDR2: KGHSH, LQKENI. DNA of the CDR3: TGTGCCAGCTCACCGTTGTACAGAGCTAACTATGGCTACACCTTC. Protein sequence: CASSPLYRANYGYTF.

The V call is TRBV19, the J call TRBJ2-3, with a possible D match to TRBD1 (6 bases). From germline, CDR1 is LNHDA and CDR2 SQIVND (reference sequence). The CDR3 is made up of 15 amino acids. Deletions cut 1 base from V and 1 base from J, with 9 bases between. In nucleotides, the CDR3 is TGTGCCAGTAGTATAGGGGGGCTAGGCACAGATACGCAGTATTTT. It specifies CASSIGGLGTDTQYF.

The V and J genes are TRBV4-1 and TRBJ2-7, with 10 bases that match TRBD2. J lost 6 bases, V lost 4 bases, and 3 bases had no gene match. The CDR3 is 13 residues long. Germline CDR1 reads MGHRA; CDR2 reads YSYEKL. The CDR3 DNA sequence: TGCGCCAGCAGCCCTAGCGGGGGTGGCGAGCAGTACTTC. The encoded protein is CASSPSGGGEQYF.

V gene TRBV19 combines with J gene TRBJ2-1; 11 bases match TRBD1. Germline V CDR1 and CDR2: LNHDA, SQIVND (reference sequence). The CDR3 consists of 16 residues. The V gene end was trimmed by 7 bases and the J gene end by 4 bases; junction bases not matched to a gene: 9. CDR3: CASTEPGTGGYNEQFF. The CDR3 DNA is TGTGCCAGTACCGAACCCGGGACAGGGGGTTACAATGAGCAGTTCTTC.

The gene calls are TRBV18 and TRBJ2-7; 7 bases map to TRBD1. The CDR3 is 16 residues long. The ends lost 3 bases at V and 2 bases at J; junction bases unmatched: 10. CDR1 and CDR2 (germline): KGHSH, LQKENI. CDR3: CASSPYTDRAAYEQYF. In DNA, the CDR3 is TGTGCCAGCTCACCGTACACTGACAGGGCAGCCTACGAGCAGTACTTC.

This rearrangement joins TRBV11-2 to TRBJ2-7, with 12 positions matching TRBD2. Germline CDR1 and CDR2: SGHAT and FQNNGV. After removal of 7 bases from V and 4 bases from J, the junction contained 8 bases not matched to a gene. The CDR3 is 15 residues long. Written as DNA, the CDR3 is TGTGCCAGCACCTCTAGCGGGGGGGCTCTGTACGAGCAGTACTTC. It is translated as CASTSSGGALYEQYF.

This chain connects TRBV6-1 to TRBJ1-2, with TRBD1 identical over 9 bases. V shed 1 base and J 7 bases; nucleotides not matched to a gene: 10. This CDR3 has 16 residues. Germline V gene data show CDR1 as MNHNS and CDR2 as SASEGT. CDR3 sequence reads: CASSEVPGQGSGGYTF. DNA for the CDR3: TGTGCCAGCAGTGAAGTCCCGGGACAGGGATCGGGTGGCTACACCTTC.

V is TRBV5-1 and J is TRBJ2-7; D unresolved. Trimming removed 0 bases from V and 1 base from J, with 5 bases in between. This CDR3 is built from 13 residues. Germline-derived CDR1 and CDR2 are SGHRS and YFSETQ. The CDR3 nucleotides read TGCGCCAGCAGCTTGGTTCGGTCCTACGAGCAGTACTTC. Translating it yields CASSLVRSYEQYF.

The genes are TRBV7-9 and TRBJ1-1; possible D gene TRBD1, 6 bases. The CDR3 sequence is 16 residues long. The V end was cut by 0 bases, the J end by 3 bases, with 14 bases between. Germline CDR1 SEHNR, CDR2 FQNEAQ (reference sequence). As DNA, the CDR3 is TGTGCCAGCAGCTTAGCGAGAAAGGGGGATTACACTGAAGCTTTCTTT. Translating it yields CASSLARKGDYTEAFF.

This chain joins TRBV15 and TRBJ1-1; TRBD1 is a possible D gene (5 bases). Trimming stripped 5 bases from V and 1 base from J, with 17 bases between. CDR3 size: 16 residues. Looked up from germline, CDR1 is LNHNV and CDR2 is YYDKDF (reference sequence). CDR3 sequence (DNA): TGTGCCACCAGCCCCCCTACCGCGGGACCGAACACTGAAGCTTTCTTT. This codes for CATSPPTAGPNTEAFF. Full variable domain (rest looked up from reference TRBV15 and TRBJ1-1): DAMVIQNPRYQVTQFGKPVTLSCSQTLNHNVMYWYQQKSSQAPKLLFHYYDKDFNNEADTPDNFQSRRPNTSFCFLDIRSPGLGDTAMYLCATSPPTAGPNTEAFFGQGTRLTVV.

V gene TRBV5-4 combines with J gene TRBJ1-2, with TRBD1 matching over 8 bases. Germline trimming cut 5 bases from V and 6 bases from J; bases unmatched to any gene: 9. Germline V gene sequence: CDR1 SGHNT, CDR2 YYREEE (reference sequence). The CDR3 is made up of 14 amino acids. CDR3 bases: TGTGCCAGCAGGGTCAGGGGGCGTTTAGATGGCTACACCTTC. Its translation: CASRVRGRLDGYTF.

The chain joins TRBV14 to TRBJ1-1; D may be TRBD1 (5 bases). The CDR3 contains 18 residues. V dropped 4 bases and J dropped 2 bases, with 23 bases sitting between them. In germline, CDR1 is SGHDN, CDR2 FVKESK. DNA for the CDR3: TGTGCCAGCAGCCGGAATAAAGGGAGGGGCGAGGAAAACACTGAAGCTTTCTTT. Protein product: CASSRNKGRGEENTEAFF.

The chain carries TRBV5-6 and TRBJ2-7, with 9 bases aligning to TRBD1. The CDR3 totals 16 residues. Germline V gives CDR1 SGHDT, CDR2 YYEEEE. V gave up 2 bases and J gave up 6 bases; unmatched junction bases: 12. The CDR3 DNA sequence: TGTGCCAGCAGCTTCGAGGGGGGGACAGGGAGGCGCGAGCAGTACTTC. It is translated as CASSFEGGTGRREQYF. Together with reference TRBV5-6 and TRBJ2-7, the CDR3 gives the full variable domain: DAGVTQSPTHLIKTRGQQVTLRCSPKSGHDTVSWYQQALGQGPQFIFQYYEEEERQRGNFPDRFSGHQFPNYSSELNVNALLLGDSALYLCASSFEGGTGRREQYFGPGTRLTVT.

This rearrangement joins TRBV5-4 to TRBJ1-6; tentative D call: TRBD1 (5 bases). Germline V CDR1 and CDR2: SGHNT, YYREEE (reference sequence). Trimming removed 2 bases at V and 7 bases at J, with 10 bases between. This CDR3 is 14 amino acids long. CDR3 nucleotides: TGTGCCAGCAGCTTACTACAGGAGAATTCACCCCTCCACTTT. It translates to CASSLLQENSPLHF.

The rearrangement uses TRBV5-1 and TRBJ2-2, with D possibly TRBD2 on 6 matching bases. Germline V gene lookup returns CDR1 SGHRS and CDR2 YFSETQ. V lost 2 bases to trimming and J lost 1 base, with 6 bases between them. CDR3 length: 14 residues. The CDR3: CASSFGRNTGELFF. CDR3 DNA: TGCGCCAGCAGCTTCGGGAGGAACACCGGGGAGCTGTTTTTT.

The CDR3 protein is CASSFVGGRAADEQFF. The CDR3 DNA reads TGTGCCAGCAGTTTCGTAGGCGGGAGGGCCGCGGATGAGCAGTTCTTC. This rearrangement joins TRBV27 to TRBJ2-1, with TRBD2 matching over 9 bases. Trimming cost V 3 bases and J 8 bases; bases outside gene matches: 11. This CDR3 region has 16 residues. Germline lookup yields CDR1 MNHEY and CDR2 SMNVEV (reference sequence).

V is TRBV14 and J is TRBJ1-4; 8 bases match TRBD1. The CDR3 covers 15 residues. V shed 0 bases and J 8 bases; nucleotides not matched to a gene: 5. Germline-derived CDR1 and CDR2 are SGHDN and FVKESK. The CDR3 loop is CASSQDLQGVEKLFF. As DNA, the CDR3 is TGTGCCAGCAGCCAAGATCTACAGGGGGTCGAAAAACTGTTTTTT.

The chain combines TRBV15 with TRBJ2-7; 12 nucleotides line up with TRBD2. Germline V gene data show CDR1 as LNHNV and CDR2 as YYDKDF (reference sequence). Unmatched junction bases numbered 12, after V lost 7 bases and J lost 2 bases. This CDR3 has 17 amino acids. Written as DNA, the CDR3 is TGTGCCACCACCGCCGGGGCTAGCGGGGGGGAAGCCTACGAGCAGTACTTC. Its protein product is CATTAGASGGEAYEQYF.

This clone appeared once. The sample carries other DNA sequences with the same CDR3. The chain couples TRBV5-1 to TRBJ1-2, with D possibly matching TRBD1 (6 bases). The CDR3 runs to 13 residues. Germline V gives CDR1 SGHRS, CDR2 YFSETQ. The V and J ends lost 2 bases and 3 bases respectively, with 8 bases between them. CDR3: CASSLQGDYGYTF. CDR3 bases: TGCGCCAGCAGCTTACAGGGAGACTATGGCTACACCTTC.